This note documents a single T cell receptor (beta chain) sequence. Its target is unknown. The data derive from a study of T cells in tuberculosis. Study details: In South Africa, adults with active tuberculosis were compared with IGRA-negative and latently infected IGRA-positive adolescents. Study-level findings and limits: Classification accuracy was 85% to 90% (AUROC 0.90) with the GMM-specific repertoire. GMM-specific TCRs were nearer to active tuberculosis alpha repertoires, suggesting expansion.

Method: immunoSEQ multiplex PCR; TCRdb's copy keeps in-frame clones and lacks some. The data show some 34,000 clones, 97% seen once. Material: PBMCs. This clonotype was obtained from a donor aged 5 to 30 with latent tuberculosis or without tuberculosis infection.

The CDR3 sequence is CASSLVPELNYGYTF. The CDR3, as DNA: TGCGCCAGCAGCTTGGTTCCTGAGTTAAACTATGGCTACACCTTC. The V and J genes are TRBV5-1 and TRBJ1-2; D is ambiguous. Trimming took off 0 bases at V and 2 bases at J, with 11 bases between the two ends. Germline CDR1 and CDR2: SGHRS and YFSETQ. This CDR3 contains 15 residues.